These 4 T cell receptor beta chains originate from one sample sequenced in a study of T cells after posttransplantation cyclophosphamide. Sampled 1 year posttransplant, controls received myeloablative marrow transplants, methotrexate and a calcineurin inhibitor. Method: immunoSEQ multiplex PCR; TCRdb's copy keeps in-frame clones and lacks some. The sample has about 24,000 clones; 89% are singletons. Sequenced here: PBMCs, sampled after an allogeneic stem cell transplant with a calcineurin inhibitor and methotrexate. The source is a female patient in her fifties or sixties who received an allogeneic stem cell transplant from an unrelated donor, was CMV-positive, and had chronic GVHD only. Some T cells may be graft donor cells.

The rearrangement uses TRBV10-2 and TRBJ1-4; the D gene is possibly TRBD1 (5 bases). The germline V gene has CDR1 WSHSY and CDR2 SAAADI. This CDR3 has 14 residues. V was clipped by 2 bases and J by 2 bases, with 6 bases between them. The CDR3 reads CASSEKGTNEKLFF. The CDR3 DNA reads TGCGCCAGCAGTGAGAAGGGGACTAATGAAAAACTGTTTTTT.

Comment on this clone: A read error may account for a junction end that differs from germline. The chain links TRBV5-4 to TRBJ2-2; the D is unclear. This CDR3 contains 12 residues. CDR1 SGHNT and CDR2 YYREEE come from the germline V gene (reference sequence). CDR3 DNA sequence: TGTGCCAGCAGCTTTGACCGGGTAGAAGTAATTTTT. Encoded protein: CASSFDRVEVIF.

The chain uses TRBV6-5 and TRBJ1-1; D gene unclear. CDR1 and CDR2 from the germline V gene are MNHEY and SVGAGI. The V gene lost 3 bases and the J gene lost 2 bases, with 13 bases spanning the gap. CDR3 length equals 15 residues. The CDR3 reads CASSYDGSSNTEAFF. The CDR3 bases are TGTGCCAGCAGTTATGACGGGAGTTCTAACACTGAAGCTTTCTTT.

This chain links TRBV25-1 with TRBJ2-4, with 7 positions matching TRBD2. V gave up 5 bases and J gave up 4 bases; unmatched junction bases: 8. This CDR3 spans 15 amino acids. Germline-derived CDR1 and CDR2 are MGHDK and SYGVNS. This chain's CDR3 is CASSRREGSKNIQYF. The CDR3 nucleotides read TGTGCCAGCAGTCGAAGGGAGGGTTCAAAAAACATTCAGTACTTC.